This note documents a single T cell receptor beta chain sequence. Its antigen is unknown. No clone much larger than this one lies a single base away; base qualities are absent. The library was built by means of 5' RACE. Instrument used: Illumina HiSeq 2500. A second PCR of about 7 to 12 cycles was run with a J-beta primer mix and a sample-barcoded 5' primer. A unique molecular identifier was introduced onto each TCR beta cDNA molecule by a template-switch 5' adaptor carrying 12 random nucleotides. Each sample yielded at least 3 million CDR3-containing paired-end reads. First-strand cDNA synthesis was performed from all RNA using the Mint cDNA synthesis kit, with priming by a TRBC-specific oligonucleotide. Following uracil-DNA glycosylase treatment, all cDNA underwent a first 18-cycle PCR with the universal primers M1SS and BC2_uni_R. The authors' pipeline ran thus. Normalization of each sample was performed by random selection of 1 million high-quality reads, each carrying a distinct molecular identifier. Instead of being binned into consensus sequences, reads that shared molecular identifiers were thrown out. MiTCR, with a Q25 quality threshold and the strictest error-elimination algorithm, was used for CDR3 identification, clonotype clustering and error correction. A nonparametric unseen species model with Euler transformation was used to estimate a lower bound on total TCR beta diversity. TCRdb itself trimmed the public reads at Q25 with fastp, ran MiXCR and retained productive beta chains. CDR3 protein duplicates are merged, each entry listing the most common genes and DNA. V and J calls and clone size were set by TCRdb, not the authors. This sample has roughly 790,000 distinct CDR3 sequences in its table, and roughly 41% of those were observed once. The top ten hold 20% to 25% of the sample.

This sample was included in a study of blood T cells in healthy people across ages (dated by TCRdb to the mid-2010s). With regard to the full study: In model experiments, template switching captured about one uniquely barcoded TCR beta cDNA molecule for every two T cells. Age-related changes in TCR beta repertoire diversity were measured in the study by deep sequencing normalized with unique cDNA molecular identifiers. Donors were grouped into four age groups: young (average 16 years), middle-aged (39), aged (around 62) and long-lived (around 80). Donors of different ages were randomly distributed across sequencing lanes to avoid experimental bias. The study analyzed two additional independent replicas of 1 million unique cDNA reads from the same blood draw for two donors, one aged 18 to 29 and one aged 80 or older. Overall study results and their limits: Observed TCR beta diversity correlated strongly with the percentage of naive T cells measured by flow cytometry. Because the CMV infection status of the donors was unknown, age-related changes in expanded clonotypes may potentially have been confounded. Compared with the aged group, the long-lived group had more naive CD4+ T cells, fewer expanded clones and increased TCR diversity, suggesting age selection. Bulk unsorted PBMC profiling prevented conclusive comparison of naive and antigen-experienced compartments. As age increased, observed TCR beta diversity per million T cells dropped in a roughly linear way, and a significant reduction was already evident by age about 36. Total diversity estimates from one million sequenced T cells were considered lower bounds and underestimates.

The donors were some 36 Caucasian individuals from Russia, aged roughly 6 to 90 years, who were systemically healthy. Each donor gave about 9.7 milliliters of peripheral blood, drawn into EDTA-treated Vacutainer tubes. PBMCs were isolated by Ficoll-Paque density-gradient centrifugation, with at least 6 million obtained per sample. Trizol reagent was used to extract total RNA from the PBMCs, yielding at least 5.5 micrograms per sample. Naive CD45RAhigh/CD27high T cell percentages were measured by flow cytometry on a PBMC aliquot from every donor. V lost 7 bases and J lost 6 bases; the stretch between them is 12 bases long. Counted from cysteine to phenylalanine, this CDR3 has 11 amino acids. The CDR3 DNA has 33 bases and is translated from base 1. According to the germline V gene, CDR1 reads SQVTM and CDR2 reads ANQGSEA.

Here the chain combines TRBV29-1 and TRBJ1-2; too little of a D gene remains to name it. The source of this sequence is a woman aged 60 to 75 in good health. The sample taken for sequencing was blood. CDR3 loop: CSALVGDGYTF. The DNA sequence reads TGCAGCGCATTAGTGGGCGATGGCTACACCTTC.